A single sample gave rise to the 12 T cell receptor beta chains below, sequenced in a study of beta chain features in type 1 diabetes. Study-wide findings and caveats: A moderate, significant TCRB CDR3 shortening appeared in type 1 diabetes across four CD4+ subsets.

The antigens these receptors bind are not known. Reverse transcribing all isolated RNA meant expressed TCRB transcripts were sequenced. Produced via immunoSEQ multiplex PCR; TCRdb's table is partial and in-frame only. The data contain hundreds of thousands of clones, 15% of them singletons. Sample: naive CD4+ T cells from blood. The receptors shown here come from a man aged 18-30 years with type 1 diabetes.

The chain links TRBV5-4 to TRBJ1-2, with D hard to call. Germline loops: CDR1 SGHNT, CDR2 YYREEE (reference sequence). V gave up 6 bases and J gave up 0 bases, with 9 bases separating them. The CDR3 runs to 13 residues. CDR3 nucleotide sequence: TGTGCCAGCACGGCCGCGGCTAACTATGGCTACACCTTC. It translates to CASTAAANYGYTF.

The chain employs TRBV9 and TRBJ2-1; D might be TRBD2 (5 bases). The CDR3 is made up of 14 amino acids. Looked up from germline, CDR1 is SGDLS and CDR2 is YYNGEE. V was pared by 5 bases and J by 5 bases, with 14 bases between. The CDR3 DNA reads TGTGCCAGCAGTGGCGGACTGGGCCACAATGAGCAGTTCTTC. This encodes CASSGGLGHNEQFF.

The chain recombines TRBV7-2 with TRBJ1-6; D is perhaps TRBD1 (6 bases). CDR1 is SGHTA and CDR2 is FQGNSA in the germline V gene. CDR3 length equals 17 residues. The germline V and J ends were trimmed by 1 base and 8 bases, with 18 bases remaining between them. The CDR3 bases are TGTGCCAGCAGCTTAGGGGCAGGGGATTCGTGGCATTCACCCCTCCACTTT. This gives the protein CASSLGAGDSWHSPLHF.

This clone was seen a handful of times. The CDR3, as DNA: TGTGCCAGCAACGGCTGGGGGACAGTCAATGAAAAACTGTTTTTT. This gives the protein CASNGWGTVNEKLFF. The chain carries TRBV7-2 and TRBJ1-4; 7 nucleotides align to TRBD1. Germline V gene data show CDR1 as SGHTA and CDR2 as FQGNSA. V gave up 7 bases and J gave up 5 bases; unmatched junction bases: 10. The CDR3 has 15 residues.

The DNA for the CDR3 is TGCGCCAGCAGCTTGTCGCTAGCGGGGGGACTGTCCTACCAAGAGACCCAGTACTTC. Translation: CASSLSLAGGLSYQETQYF. The gene calls are TRBV5-1 and TRBJ2-5, with TRBD2 identical over 11 bases. This CDR3 has 19 amino acids. With V trimmed by 1 base and J by 0 bases, 11 bases remained unmatched. Germline CDR1 SGHRS, CDR2 YFSETQ.

This clone was counted between two and nine times. The chain carries TRBV28 and TRBJ2-2; 9 positions agree with TRBD2. Germline assignment: CDR1 MDHEN and CDR2 SYDVKM. The CDR3 contains 15 residues. V was pared by 2 bases and J by 5 bases, with 3 bases of the junction left unmatched. The DNA of the CDR3 is TGTGCCAGCAGTTTAATAGCGGGGGCGACCGGGGAGCTGTTTTTT. Translation gives CASSLIAGATGELFF.

This clone has a handful of counts. This chain uses TRBV11-1 with TRBJ2-1; 8 nucleotides match TRBD1. Trimming cost V 5 bases and J 0 bases; bases outside gene matches: 6. The CDR3 is 16 residues long. Germline V gives CDR1 SGHAT, CDR2 FQDESV (reference sequence). CDR3: CASSLRQGSSYNEQFF. CDR3 in DNA: TGTGCCAGCAGCCTTCGACAGGGGAGCTCCTACAATGAGCAGTTCTTC.

V gene TRBV9 combines with J gene TRBJ2-1; D possibly corresponds to TRBD1 (6 bases). The CDR3 is 16 amino acids. CDR1 is SGDLS, CDR2 YYNGEE, per germline. Between the trimmed V and J ends, which lost 0 bases and 9 bases, there was a span of 19 bases. The CDR3 here is CASSVAPQQVRGEQFF. Written as DNA, the CDR3 is TGTGCCAGCAGCGTAGCCCCCCAACAGGTCAGGGGTGAGCAGTTCTTC. The entire variable domain, with the rest obtained from reference TRBV9 and TRBJ2-1, is as follows: DSGVTQTPKHLITATGQRVTLRCSPRSGDLSVYWYQQSLDQGLQFLIQYYNGEERAKGNILERFSAQQFPDLHSELNLSSLELGDSALYFCASSVAPQQVRGEQFFGPGTRLTVL.

This chain connects TRBV7-9 to TRBJ2-7, with a tentative D call TRBD2 (5 bases). This CDR3 has 12 amino acids. Germline V gene sequence: CDR1 SEHNR, CDR2 FQNEAQ (reference sequence). V lost 5 bases, J lost 6 bases, and 11 bases lay in between. CDR3 sequence reads: CASSREGFEQYF. CDR3 nucleotide sequence: TGTGCCAGCAGCCGGGAAGGGTTCGAGCAGTACTTC.

The rearrangement uses TRBV6-6 and TRBJ1-6; 10 bases align to TRBD1. The CDR3 is made up of 15 amino acids. The ends lost 6 bases at V and 7 bases at J; junction bases unmatched: 6. CDR1 is MNHNY, CDR2 SVGAGI, per germline (reference sequence). CDR3 sequence: CASSSRTGGNSPLHF. For the CDR3, the DNA is TGTGCCAGCAGCTCCAGGACAGGGGGGAATTCACCCCTCCACTTT.

This clone has a handful of counts. This chain connects TRBV7-9 to TRBJ2-7; TRBD2 matches at 10 bases. Germline V gene sequence: CDR1 SEHNR, CDR2 FQNEAQ (reference sequence). Trimming cost V 3 bases and J 5 bases; bases outside gene matches: 4. The CDR3 has 14 amino acids. DNA of the CDR3: TGTGCCAGCAGCTTGGATACTAGCGGGAACGAGCAGTACTTC. Protein: CASSLDTSGNEQYF.

This clone was observed a few times. The chain recombines TRBV28 with TRBJ1-3, with D perhaps TRBD1 (5 bases). Trimming left V 8 bases short and J 1 base short, with 12 bases between. This CDR3 is 14 amino acids long. Germline values: CDR1 MDHEN, CDR2 SYDVKM. In DNA form, the CDR3 reads TGTGCCAGCGGCTCGGGGGGATCTGGAAACACCATATATTTT. Its translation: CASGSGGSGNTIYF.